The rows below give T cell receptor beta chains drawn from one sample of a study of preoperative IRX-2 immunotherapy in early breast cancer. Sequenced by immunoSEQ multiplex PCR; TCRdb stores in-frame clones only, minus some. The sample consists of 40,000 to 45,000 clones, around 77% of them appearing once. The material was tumor tissue, obtained after IRX-2 immunotherapy. These receptors were obtained from a human donor with breast cancer. Both conserved end residues are part of each CDR3. The D gene is left open where the match is weak. Some rows have no size entry. The others give once, few or many, or a class for an expanded clone.

J,D,size,V,DNA,CDR3
TRBJ1-6,-,-,TRBV14,TGTGCCAGCAGCCCGACGACATATAATTCACCCCTCCACTTT,CASSPTTYNSPLHF
TRBJ2-7,-,-,TRBV7-5,TGTGCCAGCAGCTTAGGCGACGGGGGAGGCTCTGGGGAGCAGTACTTC,CASSLGDGGGSGEQYF
TRBJ2-2,TRBD1,-,TRBV15,TGTGCCACCAGCATACGCAGGGGGCGGGCGAACACCGGGGAGCTGTTTTTT,CATSIRRGRANTGELFF
TRBJ2-1,-,once,TRBV7-7,TGTGCCAGCAGCCCGGACACGCCCCCCAAGAATGAGCAGTTCTTC,CASSPDTPPKNEQFF
TRBJ2-5,-,once,TRBV6-8,TGTGCCATCAGCGTTAGCGGAACCCAAGAGACCCAGTACTTC,CAISVSGTQETQYF
TRBJ2-6,-,-,TRBV6-4,TGTGCCAGCCGTAACTCTGGGGCCAACGTCCTGACTTTC,CASRNSGANVLTF
TRBJ1-2,-,-,TRBV29-1,TGCAGCGTTGGGGGGGACCGTCCCGGCTACACCTTC,CSVGGDRPGYTF
TRBJ2-7,TRBD2,once,TRBV5-1,TGCGCCAGCAGGACGGGGAGCGGGGGGATACCGGAGCAGTACTTC,CASRTGSGGIPEQYF
TRBJ2-7,-,few,TRBV11-3,TGTGCCAGCAGCTTACCGCAGGCGTCATCCTACGAGCAGTACTTC,CASSLPQASSYEQYF
TRBJ1-5,-,-,TRBV28,TGTGCCAGCAGTTTAGGAGGAGGCCACAACAGCAATCAGCCCCAGCATTTT,CASSLGGGHNSNQPQHF
TRBJ1-1,-,-,TRBV6-8,TGTGCCAGCTTACCTACCGACAGCACTGAAGCTTTCTTT,CASLPTDSTEAFF
TRBJ2-2,TRBD2,-,TRBV6-8,TGTGCCAGCAAAGAAGGACTAGCGGGGGGTACCGGGGAGCTGTTTTTT,CASKEGLAGGTGELFF
TRBJ2-4,-,-,TRBV6-8,TGTGCCAGCAGCCCCCGGCCTGGGGGAGACATTCAGTACTTC,CASSPRPGGDIQYF
TRBJ1-2,-,-,TRBV6-8,TGTGCCAGCAGCCTCACTCGACAGTACGGCTACACCTTC,CASSLTRQYGYTF
TRBJ1-4,TRBD1,-,TRBV7-1,TGTGCCAGCAGACGGGACAGGGGTAATGAAAAACTGTTTTTT,CASRRDRGNEKLFF
TRBJ2-7,-,-,TRBV6-4,TGTGCCAGCACCCAGGGCGGGGTGACCTACGAGCAGTACTTC,CASTQGGVTYEQYF
TRBJ2-1,-,few,TRBV12-2,TGTGCCCGTCCTCCGCCGGCCTCCTACAATGAGCAGTTCTTC,CARPPPASYNEQFF
TRBJ1-1,-,-,TRBV18,TGTGCCAGCTCACGAACTAACAGGGAAGATACTGAAGCTTTCTTT,CASSRTNREDTEAFF
TRBJ1-5,-,-,TRBV29-1,TGCAGCGTCGGACGGGGTAGCAATCAGCCCCAGCATTTT,CSVGRGSNQPQHF
TRBJ1-5,-,few,TRBV4-1,TGCGCCAGCAGCCCCGTAGCAGGGTACAATCAGCCCCAGCATTTT,CASSPVAGYNQPQHF
TRBJ1-2,TRBD1,-,TRBV12-5,TGTGCTAGTGGTTTGCCGGGGACAGGGCATGGCTACACCTTC,CASGLPGTGHGYTF
TRBJ2-3,-,-,TRBV19,TGTGCCAGTAGTATCGGCAGGACTACTAGCACAGATACGCAGTATTTT,CASSIGRTTSTDTQYF
TRBJ2-4,-,-,TRBV29-1,TGCAGCGTTGAAGCCGCCGGGACACCCATTCAGTACTTC,CSVEAAGTPIQYF
TRBJ2-2,-,-,TRBV11-3,TGTGCCAGCAGCCTACCAACTAGGCTCAACACCGGGGAGCTGTTTTTT,CASSLPTRLNTGELFF
TRBJ2-7,-,-,TRBV19,TGTGCCAGTAGTACTTCCGGGACAAATTACGAGCAGTACTTC,CASSTSGTNYEQYF
TRBJ1-6,TRBD1,few,TRBV7-1,TGTGCCAGCAGCCAGGCCGGGACAGGGCCTTCACCCCTCCACTTT,CASSQAGTGPSPLHF
TRBJ2-7,-,-,TRBV28,TGTGCCAGCAGTTTACCCCGTACGGGGACCTGGTTGCAGGTCAGCTCCTACGAGCAGTATTTC,CASSLPRTGTWLQVSSYEQYF
TRBJ1-3,-,-,TRBV18,TGTGCCAGCTCACCAGACACCCGAAACACCATATATTTT,CASSPDTRNTIYF
TRBJ2-7,-,few,TRBV9,TGTGCCAGCAGTGAACAGATCTACGAGCAGTACTTC,CASSEQIYEQYF
TRBJ1-5,-,-,TRBV19,TGTGCCAGTAGTACGGGACACCTTAGCAATCAGCCCCAGCATTTT,CASSTGHLSNQPQHF
TRBJ1-2,-,-,TRBV6-7,TGTGCCAGCAGTTTATCCGGCGAATATGGCTACACCTTC,CASSLSGEYGYTF
TRBJ2-2,-,-,TRBV2,TGTGCCAGCAGTGAGCGGTATAGTTTCACCGGGGAGCTGTTTTTT,CASSERYSFTGELFF
TRBJ2-2,-,-,TRBV1,TGCGCCAGCCTTAGCGGGAGGGAGGACACCGGGGAGCTGTTTTTT,CASLSGREDTGELFF